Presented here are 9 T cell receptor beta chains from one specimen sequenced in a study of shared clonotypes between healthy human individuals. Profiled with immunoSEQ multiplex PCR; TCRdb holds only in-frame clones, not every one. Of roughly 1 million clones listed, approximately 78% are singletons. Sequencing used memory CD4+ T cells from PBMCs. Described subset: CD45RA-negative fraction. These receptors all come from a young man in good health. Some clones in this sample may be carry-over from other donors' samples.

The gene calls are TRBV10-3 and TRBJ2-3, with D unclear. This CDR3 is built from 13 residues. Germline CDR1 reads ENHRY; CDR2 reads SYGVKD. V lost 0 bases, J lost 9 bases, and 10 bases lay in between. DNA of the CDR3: TGTGCCATCAGTGAGTCCGTAAGTCTAACGCAGTATTTT. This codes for CAISESVSLTQYF.

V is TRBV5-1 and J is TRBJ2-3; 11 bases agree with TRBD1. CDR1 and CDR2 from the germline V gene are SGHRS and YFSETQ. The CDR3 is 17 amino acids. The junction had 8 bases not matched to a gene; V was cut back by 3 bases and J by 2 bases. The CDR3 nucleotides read TGCGCCAGCAGCTCGGTTGGGACAGGGGGGGCCACAGATACGCAGTATTTT. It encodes CASSSVGTGGATDTQYF.

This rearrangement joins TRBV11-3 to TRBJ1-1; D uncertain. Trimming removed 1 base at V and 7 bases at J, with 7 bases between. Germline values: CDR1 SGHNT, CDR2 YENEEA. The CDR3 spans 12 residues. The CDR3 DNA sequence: TGTGCCAGCAGCTTAGGGACGGGTGAAGCTTTCTTT. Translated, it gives CASSLGTGEAFF.

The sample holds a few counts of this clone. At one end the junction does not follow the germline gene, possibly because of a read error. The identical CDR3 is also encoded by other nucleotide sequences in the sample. This chain's CDR3 is CASSDLGWAEAFF. CDR3 coding DNA: TGTGCCAGCAGTGACCTTGGTTGGGCTGAAGCTTTCTTT. The genes are TRBV10-1 and TRBJ1-1; D gene ambiguous. In germline, CDR1 is WNHNN, CDR2 SYGVQD (reference sequence). CDR3 size: 13 residues.

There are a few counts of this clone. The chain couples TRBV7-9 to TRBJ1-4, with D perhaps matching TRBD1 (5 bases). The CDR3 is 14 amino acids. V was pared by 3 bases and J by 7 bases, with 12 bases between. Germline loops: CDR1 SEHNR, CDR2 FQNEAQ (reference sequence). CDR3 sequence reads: CASSFARGSEKLFF. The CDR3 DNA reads TGTGCCAGCAGCTTTGCTAGGGGATCTGAAAAACTGTTTTTT.

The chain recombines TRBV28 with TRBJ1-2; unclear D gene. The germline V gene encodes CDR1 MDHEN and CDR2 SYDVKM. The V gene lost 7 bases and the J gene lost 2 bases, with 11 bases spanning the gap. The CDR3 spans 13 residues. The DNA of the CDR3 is TGTGCCAGCACCGAAAGCCCCAACTATGGCTACACCTTC. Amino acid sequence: CASTESPNYGYTF.

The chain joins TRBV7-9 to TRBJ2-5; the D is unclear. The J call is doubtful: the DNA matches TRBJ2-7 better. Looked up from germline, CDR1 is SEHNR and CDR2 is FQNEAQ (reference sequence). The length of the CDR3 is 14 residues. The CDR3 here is CASSLAAGTYEQYF. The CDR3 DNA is TGTGCCAGCAGCTTAGCTGCAGGTACCTACGAGCAGTACTTC.

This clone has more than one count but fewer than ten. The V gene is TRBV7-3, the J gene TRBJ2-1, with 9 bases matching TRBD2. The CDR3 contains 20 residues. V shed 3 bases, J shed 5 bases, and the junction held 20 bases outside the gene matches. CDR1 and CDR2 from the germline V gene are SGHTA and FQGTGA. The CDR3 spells CASSFHPGLAKAGVNNEQFF. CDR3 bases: TGTGCCAGCAGCTTCCACCCGGGACTAGCTAAAGCGGGTGTTAACAATGAGCAGTTCTTC.

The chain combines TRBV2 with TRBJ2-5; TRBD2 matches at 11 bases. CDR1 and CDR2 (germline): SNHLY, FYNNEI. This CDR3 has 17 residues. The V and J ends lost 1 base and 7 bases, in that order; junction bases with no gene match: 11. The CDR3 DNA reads TGTGCCAGCAGTGAAGGGCTAGCGGGAGGTCACTGGTGGACCCAGTACTTC. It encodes CASSEGLAGGHWWTQYF.